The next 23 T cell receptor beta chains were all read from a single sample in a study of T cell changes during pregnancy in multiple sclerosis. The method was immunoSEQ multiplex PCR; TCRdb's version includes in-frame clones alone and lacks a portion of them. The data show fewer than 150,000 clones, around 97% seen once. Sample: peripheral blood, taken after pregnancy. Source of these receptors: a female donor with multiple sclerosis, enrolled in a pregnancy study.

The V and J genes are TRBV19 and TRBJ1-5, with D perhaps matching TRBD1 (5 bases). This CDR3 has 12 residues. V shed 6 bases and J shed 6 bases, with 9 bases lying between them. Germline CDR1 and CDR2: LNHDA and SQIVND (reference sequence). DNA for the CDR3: TGTGCCAGTAGGGACACACTTCAGCCCCAGCATTTT. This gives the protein CASRDTLQPQHF.

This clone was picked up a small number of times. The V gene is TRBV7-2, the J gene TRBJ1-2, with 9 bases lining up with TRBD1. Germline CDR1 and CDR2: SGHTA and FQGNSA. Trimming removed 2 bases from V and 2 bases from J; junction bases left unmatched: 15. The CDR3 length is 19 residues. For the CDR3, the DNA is TGTGCCAGCAGCTTAAGGCGAGACGGGACAGGGACCTTAAACTATGGCTACACCTTC. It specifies CASSLRRDGTGTLNYGYTF.

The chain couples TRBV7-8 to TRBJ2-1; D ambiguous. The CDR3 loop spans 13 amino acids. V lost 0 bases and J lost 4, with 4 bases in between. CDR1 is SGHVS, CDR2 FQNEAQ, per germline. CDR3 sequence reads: CASSLARYNEQFF. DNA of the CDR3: TGTGCCAGCAGCTTAGCGCGATACAATGAGCAGTTCTTC.

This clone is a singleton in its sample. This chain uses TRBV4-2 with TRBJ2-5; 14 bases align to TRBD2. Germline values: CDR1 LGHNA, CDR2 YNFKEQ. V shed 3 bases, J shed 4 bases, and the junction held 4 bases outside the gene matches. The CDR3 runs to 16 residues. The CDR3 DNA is TGTGCCAGCAGCCAGCGACTAGCGGGAGGGAGAGAGACCCAGTACTTC. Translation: CASSQRLAGGRETQYF.

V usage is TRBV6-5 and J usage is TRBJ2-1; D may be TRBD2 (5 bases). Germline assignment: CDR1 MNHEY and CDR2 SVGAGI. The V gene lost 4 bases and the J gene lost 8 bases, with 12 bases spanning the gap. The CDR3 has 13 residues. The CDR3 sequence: CASSSGRGYEQFF. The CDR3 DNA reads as TGTGCCAGCAGTTCCGGTCGGGGATATGAGCAGTTCTTC.

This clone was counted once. CDR3 nucleotide sequence: TGTGCCAGCAGTTGGGGCTCCGATCTAAGCAATCAGCCCCAGCATTTT. Residues: CASSWGSDLSNQPQHF. The chain recombines TRBV2 with TRBJ1-5, with D maybe TRBD1 (5 bases). Trimming stripped 5 bases from V and 1 base from J, with 15 bases between. This CDR3 has 16 amino acids. Germline values: CDR1 SNHLY, CDR2 FYNNEI. The complete variable domain, with remaining parts taken from reference TRBV2 and TRBJ1-5, reads EPEVTQTPSHQVTQMGQEVILRCVPISNHLYFYWYRQILGQKVEFLVSFYNNEISEKSEIFDDQFSVERPDGSNFTLKIRSTKLEDSAMYFCASSWGSDLSNQPQHFGDGTRLSIL.

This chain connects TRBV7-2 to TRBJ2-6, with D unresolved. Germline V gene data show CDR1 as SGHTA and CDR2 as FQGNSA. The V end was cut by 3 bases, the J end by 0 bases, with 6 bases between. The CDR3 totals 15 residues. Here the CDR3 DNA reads TGTGCCAGCAGCTTTCGGTCCTCTGGGGCCAACGTCCTGACTTTC. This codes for CASSFRSSGANVLTF.

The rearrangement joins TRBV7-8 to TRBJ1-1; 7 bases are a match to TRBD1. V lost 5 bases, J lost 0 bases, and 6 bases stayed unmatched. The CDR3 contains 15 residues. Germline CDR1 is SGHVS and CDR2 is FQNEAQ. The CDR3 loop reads CASSQGGQMNTEAFF. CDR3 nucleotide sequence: TGTGCCAGCAGCCAGGGGGGACAGATGAACACTGAAGCTTTCTTT.

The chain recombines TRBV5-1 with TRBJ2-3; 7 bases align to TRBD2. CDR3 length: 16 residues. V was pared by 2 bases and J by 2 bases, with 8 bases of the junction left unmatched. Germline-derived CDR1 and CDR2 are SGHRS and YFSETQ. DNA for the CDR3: TGCGCCAGCAGCTTCTCCCTAGCGGAGCTCACAGATACGCAGTATTTT. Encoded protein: CASSFSLAELTDTQYF.

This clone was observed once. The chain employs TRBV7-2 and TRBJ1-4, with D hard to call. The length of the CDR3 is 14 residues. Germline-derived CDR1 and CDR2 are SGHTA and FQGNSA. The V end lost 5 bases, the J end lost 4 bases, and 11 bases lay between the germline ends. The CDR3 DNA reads TGTGCCAGCAGCCCCTCCGCAGTTAATGAAAAACTGTTTTTT. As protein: CASSPSAVNEKLFF.

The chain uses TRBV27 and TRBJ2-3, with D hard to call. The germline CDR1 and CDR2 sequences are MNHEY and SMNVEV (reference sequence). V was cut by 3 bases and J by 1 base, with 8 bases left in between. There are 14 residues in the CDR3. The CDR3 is CASSLRHGTDTQYF. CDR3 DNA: TGTGCCAGCAGTTTGAGACACGGCACAGATACGCAGTATTTT.

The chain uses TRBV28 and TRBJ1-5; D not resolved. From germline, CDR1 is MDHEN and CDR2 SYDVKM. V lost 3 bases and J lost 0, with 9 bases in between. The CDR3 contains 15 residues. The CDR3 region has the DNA TGTGCCAGCAGTTTCGAGGGATATAGCAATCAGCCCCAGCATTTT. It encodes CASSFEGYSNQPQHF.

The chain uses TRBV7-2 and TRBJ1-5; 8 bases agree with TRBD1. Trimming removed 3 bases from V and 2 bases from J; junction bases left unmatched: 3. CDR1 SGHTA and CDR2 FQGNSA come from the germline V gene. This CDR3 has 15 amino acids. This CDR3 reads CASSLTGARNQPQHF. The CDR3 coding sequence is TGTGCCAGCAGCTTGACAGGGGCGCGCAATCAGCCCCAGCATTTT.

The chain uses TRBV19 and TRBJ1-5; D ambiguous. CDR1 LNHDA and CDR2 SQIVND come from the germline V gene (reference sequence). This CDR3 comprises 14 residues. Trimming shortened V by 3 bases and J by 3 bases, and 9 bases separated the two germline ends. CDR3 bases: TGTGCCAGTAGTATTGCGGGTTCCAATCAGCCCCAGCATTTT. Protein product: CASSIAGSNQPQHF.

CDR3 sequence: CAWRGRTSGLWFF. The CDR3 DNA sequence: TGTGCCTGGAGGGGAAGGACTAGCGGGTTGTGGTTCTTC. The V call is TRBV30, the J call TRBJ2-1, with 11 bases that match TRBD2. Germline V gives CDR1 GTSNPN, CDR2 SVGIG (reference sequence). Unmatched junction bases numbered 10, after V lost 3 bases and J lost 15 bases. The CDR3 contains 13 residues.

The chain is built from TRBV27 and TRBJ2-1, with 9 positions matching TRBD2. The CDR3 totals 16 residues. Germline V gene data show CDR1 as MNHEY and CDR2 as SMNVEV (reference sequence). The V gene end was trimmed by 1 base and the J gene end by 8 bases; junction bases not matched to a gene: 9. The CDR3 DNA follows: TGTGCCAGCAGTTTATTTAGCGGGAGTGGTTGGGATGAGCAGTTCTTC. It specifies CASSLFSGSGWDEQFF.

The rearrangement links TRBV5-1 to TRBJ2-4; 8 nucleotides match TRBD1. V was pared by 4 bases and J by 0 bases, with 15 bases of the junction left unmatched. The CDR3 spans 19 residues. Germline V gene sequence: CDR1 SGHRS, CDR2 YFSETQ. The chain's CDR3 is CASSPVRDRRKEAKNIQYF. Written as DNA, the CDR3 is TGCGCCAGCAGCCCCGTCCGGGACAGGAGAAAAGAAGCCAAAAACATTCAGTACTTC.

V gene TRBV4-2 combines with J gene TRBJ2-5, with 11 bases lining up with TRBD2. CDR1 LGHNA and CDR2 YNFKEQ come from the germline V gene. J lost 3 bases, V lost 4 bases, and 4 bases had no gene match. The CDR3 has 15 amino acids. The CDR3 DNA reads TGTGCCAGCAGCCTGGGACTAGCGGTCGAAGAGACCCAGTACTTC. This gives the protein CASSLGLAVEETQYF.

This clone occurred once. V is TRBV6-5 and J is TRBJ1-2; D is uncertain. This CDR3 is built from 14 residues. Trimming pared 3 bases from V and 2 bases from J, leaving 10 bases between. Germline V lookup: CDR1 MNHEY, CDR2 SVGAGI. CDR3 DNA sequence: TGTGCCAGCAGTTATGAGGCAGCGAACTATGGCTACACCTTC. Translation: CASSYEAANYGYTF.

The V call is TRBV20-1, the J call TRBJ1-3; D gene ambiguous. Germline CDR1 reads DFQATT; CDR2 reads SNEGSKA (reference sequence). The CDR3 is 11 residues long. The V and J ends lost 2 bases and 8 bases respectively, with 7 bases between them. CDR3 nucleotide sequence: TGCAGTGCTAGAATAGTGGACACCATATATTTT. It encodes CSARIVDTIYF.

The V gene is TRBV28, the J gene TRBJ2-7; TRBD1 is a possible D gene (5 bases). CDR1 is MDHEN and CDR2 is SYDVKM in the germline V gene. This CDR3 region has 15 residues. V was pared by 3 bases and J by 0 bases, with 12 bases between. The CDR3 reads CASSLGSGFSYEQYF. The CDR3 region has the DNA TGTGCCAGCAGTTTGGGTTCAGGGTTCTCCTACGAGCAGTACTTC.

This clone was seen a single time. This CDR3 is CASSQDLGQGQYNEQFF. CDR3 coding DNA: TGCGCCAGCAGCCAAGATCTTGGGCAGGGGCAATACAATGAGCAGTTCTTC. This rearrangement joins TRBV4-1 to TRBJ2-1, with D tentatively TRBD1 (6 bases). V lost 0 bases and J 4 bases, leaving 16 bases between the germline ends. The CDR3 spans 17 residues. Germline V gives CDR1 MGHRA, CDR2 YSYEKL.

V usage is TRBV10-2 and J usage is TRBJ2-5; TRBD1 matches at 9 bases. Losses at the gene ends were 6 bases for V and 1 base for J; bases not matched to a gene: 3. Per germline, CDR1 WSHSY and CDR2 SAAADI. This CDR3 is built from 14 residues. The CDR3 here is CASRRDRAQETQYF. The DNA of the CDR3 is TGCGCCAGCAGGAGGGACAGGGCCCAAGAGACCCAGTACTTC.